These 5 T cell receptor beta chains were sequenced from one sample in a study of cytomegalovirus exposure and HLA in healthy donors. PCR amplification relied on 60 Vbeta primers (plus 13 Jbeta primers). Assay used: immunoSEQ multiplex PCR; TCRdb lists only in-frame clones, some missing. Its table records some 200,000 clones. Sequencing was carried out using PBMCs. The receptor source for this set is a girl aged 2 to 9 in good health and CMV-seropositive.

This chain joins TRBV5-1 and TRBJ2-7; 13 bases map to TRBD2. V dropped 4 bases and J dropped 2; count of bases not matched to a gene: 12. The CDR3 consists of 18 residues. Per germline, CDR1 SGHRS and CDR2 YFSETQ. The CDR3 sequence is CASSPRTGGLAGAYEQYF. The CDR3 DNA reads as TGCGCCAGCAGCCCTAGGACCGGCGGACTAGCGGGAGCCTACGAGCAGTACTTC.

V gene TRBV27 combines with J gene TRBJ2-7; tentatively, D is TRBD2 (7 bases). Trimming shortened V by 2 bases and J by 2 bases, and 10 bases separated the two germline ends. The germline gives CDR1 MNHEY, CDR2 SMNVEV (reference sequence). CDR3 size: 14 residues. This CDR3 is CASSLTGGPYEQYF. The CDR3 DNA sequence: TGTGCCAGCAGTTTAACGGGGGGCCCCTACGAGCAGTACTTC.

This chain connects TRBV7-9 to TRBJ2-1; D unclear. Trimming left V 3 bases short and J 2 bases short, with 11 bases between. The CDR3 is 15 residues long. Per the germline V gene, CDR1 is SEHNR and CDR2 is FQNEAQ (reference sequence). As DNA, the CDR3 is TGTGCCAGCAGCTTTATTCGCACAACCTACAATGAGCAGTTCTTC. It is translated as CASSFIRTTYNEQFF.

The J gene is TRBJ2-1, the V gene TRBV5-1; 10 nucleotides match TRBD2. This CDR3 region has 17 residues. CDR1 SGHRS and CDR2 YFSETQ come from the germline V gene. Germline trimming cut 4 bases from V and 4 bases from J; bases unmatched to any gene: 11. CDR3 nucleotides: TGCGCCAGCAGCCTCTCAGCGGGAGGGCCCCAATACAATGAGCAGTTCTTC. This gives the protein CASSLSAGGPQYNEQFF.

This chain connects TRBV29-1 to TRBJ2-7; 13 bases line up with TRBD2. The CDR3 covers 14 residues. CDR1 SQVTM and CDR2 ANQGSEA come from the germline V gene. With V trimmed by 4 bases and J by 6 bases, 6 bases remained unmatched. In DNA form, the CDR3 reads TGCAGCGTTGCCCGCCGACTAGCGGGGGGCGAGCAGTACTTC. Translating gives CSVARRLAGGEQYF.